Each of the 9 T cell receptor beta chains below was sequenced from the same sample in a study of human T cells and chemical hapten exposure. Library construction involved attaching unique molecular identifiers to individual cDNA molecules, which allowed quantitative, reproducible TCR counting. From the reads, TCRdb called clonotypes with MiXCR, one entry per CDR3 protein. The repertoire includes approximately 500 distinct CDR3 sequences, 65% to 80% of them detected once, and roughly a tenth sits in the top ten. Total RNA was extracted from unfractionated whole blood. Sample: whole blood. These receptor sequences come from a human donor with alopecia, or a healthy volunteer (not recorded which). Some clones in this sample may be carry-over from other donors' samples. This table probably holds off-target reads from a library built for another chain.

This chain uses TRBV29-1 with TRBJ2-7; 9 bases agree with TRBD1. The CDR3 totals 15 residues. Germline CDR1 SQVTM, CDR2 ANQGSEA. V trimming: 4 bases; J trimming: 3 bases; junction bases outside the gene matches: 10. CDR3 nucleotide sequence: TGCAGCGTTGGAACCCTCGGGACAGGGCTCTACGAGCAGTACTTC. The encoded protein is CSVGTLGTGLYEQYF.

This clonotype was picked up one time. V usage is TRBV28 and J usage is TRBJ2-3; 11 bases match TRBD2. The CDR3 is 21 residues long. Germline trimming cut 2 bases from V and 0 bases from J; bases unmatched to any gene: 16. The germline CDR1 and CDR2 sequences are MDHEN and SYDVKM. In nucleotides, the CDR3 is TGTGCCAGCAGTTTAACATTCCCTAGCGGGAGGACCTATTCTAGCACAGATACGCAGTATTTT. This sequence encodes CASSLTFPSGRTYSSTDTQYF.

The V call is TRBV29-1, the J call TRBJ1-1, with D tentatively TRBD1 (5 bases). Per germline, CDR1 SQVTM and CDR2 ANQGSEA. CDR3 length equals 13 residues. V lost 7 bases to trimming and J lost 1 base, with 13 bases between them. DNA for the CDR3: TGCAGCGGTTCCGGGGGTCGGAACACTGAAGCTTTCTTT. It encodes CSGSGGRNTEAFF.

The chain links TRBV20-1 to TRBJ2-3; D remains unclear. The germline V gene has CDR1 DFQATT and CDR2 SNEGSKA (reference sequence). The V end was cut by 0 bases, the J end by 2 bases, with 12 bases between. This CDR3 is 15 amino acids long. Here the CDR3 DNA reads TGCAGTGCTAGAGAGATAGGCGGTAACACAGATACGCAGTATTTT. Protein: CSAREIGGNTDTQYF.

V gene TRBV7-2 combines with J gene TRBJ1-2; 7 bases agree with TRBD1. The germline CDR1 and CDR2 sequences are SGHTA and FQGNSA. CDR3 length: 14 residues. V lost 5 bases, J lost 2 bases, and 5 bases stayed unmatched. CDR3 region: CASSADRANYGYTF. The CDR3, as DNA: TGTGCCAGCAGCGCCGACAGGGCCAACTATGGCTACACCTTC.

The J gene is TRBJ2-7, the V gene TRBV7-8; 13 bases are a match to TRBD2. The CDR3 covers 15 residues. Germline CDR1 reads SGHVS; CDR2 reads FQNEAQ. V lost 5 bases, J lost 2 bases, and 3 bases stayed unmatched. This CDR3 reads CASSNGLAGAYEQYF. CDR3 sequence (DNA): TGTGCCAGCAGCAATGGACTAGCGGGAGCCTACGAGCAGTACTTC.

The CDR3 is CASMITGLDTQYF. CDR3 coding DNA: TGTGCCAGCATGATAACGGGACTAGATACGCAGTATTTT. The rearrangement joins TRBV2 to TRBJ2-3; possibly TRBD2 for D (6 bases). The germline V gene has CDR1 SNHLY and CDR2 FYNNEI. The CDR3 length is 13 residues. The V end lost 7 bases, the J end lost 5 bases, and 13 bases lay between the germline ends.

The rearrangement links TRBV18 to TRBJ2-3, with D perhaps matching TRBD1 or TRBD2 (5 bases each). Germline V gives CDR1 KGHSH, CDR2 LQKENI. The CDR3 contains 16 residues. V was clipped by 2 bases and J by 5 bases, with 17 bases between them. This CDR3 reads CASSPIPGPGRDTQYF. The CDR3 DNA is TGTGCCAGCTCACCAATACCGGGACCGGGTAGAGATACGCAGTATTTT.

This clonotype came up a few times. The chain couples TRBV2 to TRBJ2-2; the D gene is possibly TRBD1 (6 bases). Germline V gives CDR1 SNHLY, CDR2 FYNNEI. The CDR3 spans 13 residues. The ends were cut back, 8 bases at V and 5 bases at J, with 12 bases in the middle. The CDR3 loop is CASVETGTGELFF. CDR3 nucleotide sequence: TGTGCCAGCGTTGAGACAGGTACCGGGGAGCTGTTTTTT.